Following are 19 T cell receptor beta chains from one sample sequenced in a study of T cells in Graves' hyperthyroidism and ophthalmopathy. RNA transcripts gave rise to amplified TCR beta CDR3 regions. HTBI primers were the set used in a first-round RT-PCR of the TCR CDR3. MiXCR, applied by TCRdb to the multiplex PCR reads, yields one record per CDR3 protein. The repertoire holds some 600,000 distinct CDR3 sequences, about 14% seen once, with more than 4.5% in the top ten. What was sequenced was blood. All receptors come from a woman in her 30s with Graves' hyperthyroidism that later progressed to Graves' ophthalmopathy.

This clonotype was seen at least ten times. The CDR3 nucleotides are TGTGCCAGCAGTGTAGACGCTAGTGAAAAACTGTTTTTT. It translates to CASSVDASEKLFF. The chain is built from TRBV6-1 and TRBJ1-4, with D unclear. Germline V gives CDR1 MNHNS, CDR2 SASEGT. There are 13 residues in the CDR3. Trimming took off 4 bases at V and 7 bases at J, with 10 bases between the two ends.

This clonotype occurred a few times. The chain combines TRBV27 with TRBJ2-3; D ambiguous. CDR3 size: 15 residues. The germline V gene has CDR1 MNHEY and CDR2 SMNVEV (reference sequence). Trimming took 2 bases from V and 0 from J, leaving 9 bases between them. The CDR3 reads CASSLTTISTDTQYF. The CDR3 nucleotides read TGTGCCAGCAGTTTAACTACCATCAGCACAGATACGCAGTATTTT.

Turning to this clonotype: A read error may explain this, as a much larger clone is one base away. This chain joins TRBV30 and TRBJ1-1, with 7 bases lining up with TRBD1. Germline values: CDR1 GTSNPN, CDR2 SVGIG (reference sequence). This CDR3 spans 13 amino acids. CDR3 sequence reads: CAWDRAGDTEALF. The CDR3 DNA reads TGTGCCTGGGACAGGGCGGGGGACACTGAAGCTTTATTT.

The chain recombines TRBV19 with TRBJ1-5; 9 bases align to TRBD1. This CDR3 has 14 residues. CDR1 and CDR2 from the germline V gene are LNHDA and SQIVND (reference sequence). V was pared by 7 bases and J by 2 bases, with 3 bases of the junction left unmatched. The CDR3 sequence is CASTRTGGNQPQHF. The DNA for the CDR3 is TGTGCCAGTACCAGGACAGGGGGCAATCAGCCCCAGCATTTT.

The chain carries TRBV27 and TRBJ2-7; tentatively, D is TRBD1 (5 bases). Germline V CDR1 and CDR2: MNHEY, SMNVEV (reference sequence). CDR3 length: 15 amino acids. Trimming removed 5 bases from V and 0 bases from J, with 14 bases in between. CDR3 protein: CASSEWGDSSYEQYF. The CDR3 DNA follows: TGTGCCAGCAGTGAGTGGGGTGACAGCTCCTACGAGCAGTACTTC.

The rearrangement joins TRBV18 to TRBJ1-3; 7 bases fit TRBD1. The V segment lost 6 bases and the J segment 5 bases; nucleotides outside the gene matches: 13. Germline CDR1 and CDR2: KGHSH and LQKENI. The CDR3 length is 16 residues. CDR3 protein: CASSSDRDVSRNTIYF. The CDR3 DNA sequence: TGTGCCAGCTCTTCCGACAGGGACGTATCGAGAAACACCATATATTTT.

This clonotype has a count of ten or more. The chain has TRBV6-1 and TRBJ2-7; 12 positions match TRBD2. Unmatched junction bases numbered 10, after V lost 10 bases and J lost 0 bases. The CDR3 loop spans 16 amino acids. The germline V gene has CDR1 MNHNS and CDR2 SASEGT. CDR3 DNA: TGTGCCACCACTAGGACTAGCGGGACCAGCTCCTACGAGCAGTACTTC. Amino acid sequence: CATTRTSGTSSYEQYF.

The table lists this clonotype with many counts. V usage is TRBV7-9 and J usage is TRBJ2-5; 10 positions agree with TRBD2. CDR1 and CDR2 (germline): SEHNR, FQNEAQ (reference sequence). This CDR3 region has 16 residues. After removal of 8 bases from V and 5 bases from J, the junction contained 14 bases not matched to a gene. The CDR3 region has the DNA TGTGCCAGCCGCCAGGGGCTAGCGGGAGAGAGGGAGACCCAGTACTTC. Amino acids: CASRQGLAGERETQYF.

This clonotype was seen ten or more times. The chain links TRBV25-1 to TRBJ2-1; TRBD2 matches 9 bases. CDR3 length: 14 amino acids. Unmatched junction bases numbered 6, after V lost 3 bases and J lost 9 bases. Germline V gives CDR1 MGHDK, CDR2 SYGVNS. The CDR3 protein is CASSDSGSWGEQFF. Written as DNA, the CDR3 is TGTGCCAGCAGTGATAGCGGGAGTTGGGGTGAGCAGTTCTTC.

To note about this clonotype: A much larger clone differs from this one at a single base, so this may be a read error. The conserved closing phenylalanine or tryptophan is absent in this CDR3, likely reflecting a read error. CDR3 DNA: TGCGCCAGCAGCTTGGTTCCGGGACTAGCGGAAGAGACCCAGTACATC. Residues: CASSLVPGLAEETQYI. The V call is TRBV5-1, the J call TRBJ2-5; 11 nucleotides agree with TRBD2. Unmatched junction bases numbered 4, after V lost 0 bases and J lost 3 bases. This CDR3 is built from 16 residues. Germline loops: CDR1 SGHRS, CDR2 YFSETQ.

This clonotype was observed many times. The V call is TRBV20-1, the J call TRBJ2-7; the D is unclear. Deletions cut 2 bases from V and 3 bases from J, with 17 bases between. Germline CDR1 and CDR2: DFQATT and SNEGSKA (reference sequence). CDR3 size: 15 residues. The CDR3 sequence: CSARHGRNTFYEQYF. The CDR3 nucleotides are TGCAGTGCTAGACACGGCCGCAACACTTTCTACGAGCAGTACTTC.

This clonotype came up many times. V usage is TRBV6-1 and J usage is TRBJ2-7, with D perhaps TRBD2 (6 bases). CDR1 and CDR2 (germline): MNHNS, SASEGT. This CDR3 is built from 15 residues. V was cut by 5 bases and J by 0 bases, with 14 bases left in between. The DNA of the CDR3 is TGTGCCAGCAGTTTGCGTGGCGGGATCTCCTACGAGCAGTACTTC. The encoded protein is CASSLRGGISYEQYF.

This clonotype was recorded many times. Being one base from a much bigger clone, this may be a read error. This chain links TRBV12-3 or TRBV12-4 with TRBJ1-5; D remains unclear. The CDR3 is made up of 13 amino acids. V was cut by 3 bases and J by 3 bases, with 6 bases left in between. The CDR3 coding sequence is TGTGCCAGCAGTTTCCAGAACAATCAGCCCCAGCATTTT. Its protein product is CASSFQNNQPQHF.

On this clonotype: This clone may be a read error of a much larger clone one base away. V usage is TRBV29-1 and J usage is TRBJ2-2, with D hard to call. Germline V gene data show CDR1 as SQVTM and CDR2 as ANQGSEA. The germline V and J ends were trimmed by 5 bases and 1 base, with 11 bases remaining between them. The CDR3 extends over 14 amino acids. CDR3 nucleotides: TGCAGCGTTCTGGACGGGCGGAACACCGGGGAGCTGTTTTTT. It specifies CSVLDGRNTGELFF.

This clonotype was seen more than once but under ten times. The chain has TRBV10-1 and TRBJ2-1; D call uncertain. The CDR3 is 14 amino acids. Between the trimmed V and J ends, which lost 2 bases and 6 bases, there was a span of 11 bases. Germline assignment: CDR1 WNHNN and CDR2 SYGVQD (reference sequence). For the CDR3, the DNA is TGCGCCAGCAGTGAGCATGAGTCCGGCAATGAGCAGTTCTTC. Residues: CASSEHESGNEQFF.

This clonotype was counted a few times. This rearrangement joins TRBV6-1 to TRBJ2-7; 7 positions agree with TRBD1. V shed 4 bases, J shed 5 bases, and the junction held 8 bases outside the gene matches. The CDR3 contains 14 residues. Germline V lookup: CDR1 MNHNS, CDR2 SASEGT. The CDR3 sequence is CASSVGQGVHEQYF. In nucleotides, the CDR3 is TGTGCCAGCAGTGTTGGGCAGGGGGTACACGAGCAGTACTTC.

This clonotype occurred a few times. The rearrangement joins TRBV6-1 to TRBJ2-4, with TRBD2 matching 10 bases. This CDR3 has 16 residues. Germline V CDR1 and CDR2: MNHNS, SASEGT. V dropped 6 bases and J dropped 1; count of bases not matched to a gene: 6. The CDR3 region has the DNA TGTGCCAGCAGACCTACTAGCGGGGAGGCCAAAAACATTCAGTACTTC. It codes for CASRPTSGEAKNIQYF.

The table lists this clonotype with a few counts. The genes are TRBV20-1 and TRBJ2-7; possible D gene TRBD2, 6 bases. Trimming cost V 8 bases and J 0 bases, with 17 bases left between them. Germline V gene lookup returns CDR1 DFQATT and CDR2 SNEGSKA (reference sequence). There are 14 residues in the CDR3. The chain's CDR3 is CSTSGGGISYEQYF. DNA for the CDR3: TGCAGTACCTCGGGCGGAGGGATCTCCTACGAGCAGTACTTC.

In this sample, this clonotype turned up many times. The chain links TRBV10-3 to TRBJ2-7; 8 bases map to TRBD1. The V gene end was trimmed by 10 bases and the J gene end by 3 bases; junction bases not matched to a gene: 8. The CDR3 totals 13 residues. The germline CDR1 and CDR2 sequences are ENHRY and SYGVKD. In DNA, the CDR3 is TGTGCCACCCGACAGGGGAACTTCTACGAGCAGTACTTC. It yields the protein CATRQGNFYEQYF.